Sequencing of this T cell receptor beta chain was carried out in a study of blood T cell repertoires in COVID-19. Study-wide context: Samples came from the United States, Italy and Spain, spanning acute and convalescent COVID-19. Sources were T cells, B-cell-depleted T cells, or PBMCs; the material itself was cDNA or gDNA.

Deletions cut 0 bases from V and 3 bases from J, with 6 bases between. CDR3 length: 13 residues. Germline V lookup: CDR1 SGHRS, CDR2 YFSETQ. TCRdb's table, derived via immunoSEQ multiplex PCR, lists solely in-frame clones and lacks some. The table includes under 150,000 clones, more than 70% detected once. This chain links TRBV5-1 with TRBJ1-1; possibly TRBD1 for D (5 bases). The source of this sequence is an older woman with COVID-19, enrolled during active disease. Sequencing was done on a sample of peripheral blood. The chain's CDR3 is CASSLAGYTEAFF. The CDR3 DNA sequence: TGCGCCAGCAGCTTGGCAGGGTACACTGAAGCTTTCTTT.